The 23 T cell receptor beta chains in this list originate from one sample, sequenced in a study of shared clonotypes between healthy human individuals. Assay used: immunoSEQ multiplex PCR; TCRdb lists only in-frame clones, some missing. Of some 1 million clones listed, approximately 72% were seen once; the top ten hold about 1.4%. The specimen sequenced was memory CD4+ T cells sorted from blood. The sample's subset: CD45RA-negative fraction. The origin of the receptors is a man younger than 30 in good health.

The V and J genes are TRBV7-2 and TRBJ2-3; D is perhaps TRBD2 (6 bases). Per germline, CDR1 SGHTA and CDR2 FQGNSA. The CDR3 is made up of 15 amino acids. V was trimmed by 0 bases and J by 3 bases, leaving 10 bases between them. CDR3 DNA: TGTGCCAGCAGCTTAGCGGGACTCACGACAGATACGCAGTATTTT. This sequence encodes CASSLAGLTTDTQYF.

Comment on this clone: The germline gene is not matched at one end of the junction; a read error may be the cause. This chain uses TRBV29-1 with TRBJ1-1; D is uncertain. This CDR3 comprises 11 residues. Germline values: CDR1 SQVTM, CDR2 ANQGSEA. The CDR3 sequence is CSVSSVSEAFF. The CDR3 DNA is TGCAGCGTCTCATCGGTCTCTGAGGCTTTCTTT.

The chain joins TRBV18 to TRBJ2-7; no clear D. This CDR3 spans 13 amino acids. With 1 base removed from V and 3 bases from J, the gap between germline ends came to 7 bases. Germline V CDR1 and CDR2: KGHSH, LQKENI. The CDR3 sequence: CASSPLGYYEQYF. CDR3 nucleotides: TGTGCCAGCTCACCACTGGGATACTACGAGCAGTACTTC.

This clone was counted only a few times. The chain recombines TRBV6-5 with TRBJ2-1, with D perhaps being TRBD1 or TRBD2 (5 bases each). Trimming cost V 5 bases and J 7 bases, with 18 bases left between them. Looked up from germline, CDR1 is MNHEY and CDR2 is SVGAGI. The CDR3 sequence is 15 residues long. Here the CDR3 reads CASSVSGTYGNEQFF. The CDR3 DNA is TGTGCCAGCAGTGTGTCCGGGACCTACGGGAATGAGCAGTTCTTC.

CDR3 sequence reads: CASSPGQGTETQYF. The CDR3 bases are TGTGCCAGCAGCCCCGGACAGGGTACGGAGACCCAGTACTTC. J is TRBJ2-5 and V is TRBV7-2; the match to TRBD1 covers 8 bases. The CDR3 spans 14 residues. Germline lookup yields CDR1 SGHTA and CDR2 FQGNSA. V lost 5 bases to trimming and J lost 5 bases; unmatched junction nucleotides: 7.

This chain links TRBV21-1 with TRBJ1-6; TRBD1 is the table's D call and was not checked against the DNA. TRBV21-1 is tagged as a pseudogene. The length of the CDR3 is 16 residues. For the CDR3, the DNA is TGTGCCAGCAGCAAGCCCAGGGGGCAAGGAAATTCACCCCTCCACTTT. It yields the protein CASSKPRGQGNSPLHF.

A single count supports this clone. V is TRBV20-1 and J is TRBJ2-7; TRBD2 might be the D (6 bases). The CDR3 consists of 11 residues. Germline V gene data show CDR1 as DFQATT and CDR2 as SNEGSKA (reference sequence). With 3 bases removed from V and 6 bases from J, the gap between germline ends came to 9 bases. CDR3 nucleotides: TGCAGTGCTAGCGGCGGGGCCGAGCAGTACTTC. Protein: CSASGGAEQYF.

The rearrangement joins TRBV5-6 to TRBJ1-4; TRBD1 aligns across 9 bases. Germline lookup yields CDR1 SGHDT and CDR2 YYEEEE. V lost 4 bases, J lost 5 bases, and 6 bases stayed unmatched. CDR3 length equals 15 residues. The CDR3 protein is CASSTPDRGNEKLFF. CDR3 nucleotide sequence: TGTGCCAGCAGCACACCCGACAGGGGGAATGAAAAACTGTTTTTT.

The chain carries TRBV9 and TRBJ2-6, with 13 bases fitting TRBD2. Germline V gene lookup returns CDR1 SGDLS and CDR2 YYNGEE. The V segment lost 0 bases and the J segment 2 bases; nucleotides outside the gene matches: 8. This CDR3 comprises 20 residues. This CDR3 reads CASSVAGGLAGVPGANVLTF. In DNA, the CDR3 is TGTGCCAGCAGCGTAGCGGGCGGACTAGCGGGAGTACCTGGGGCCAACGTCCTGACTTTC.

Written as DNA, the CDR3 is TGTGCCAGTAGATCCTCGACAGGGTTTTATAACACTGAAGCTTTCTTT. Its protein product is CASRSSTGFYNTEAFF. The V call is TRBV19, the J call TRBJ1-1, with 7 bases matching TRBD1. The CDR3 loop spans 16 amino acids. The germline V gene has CDR1 LNHDA and CDR2 SQIVND (reference sequence). V dropped 6 bases and J dropped 2; count of bases not matched to a gene: 12.

The CDR3 coding sequence is TGTGCCAGCAGCCTCACAGGGGTAGCCTACGAGCAGTACTTC. Its translation: CASSLTGVAYEQYF. V is TRBV21-1 and J is TRBJ2-7; the D segment call TRBD1 is taken from the table without a DNA check. TRBV21-1 is a pseudogene locus. CDR3 length equals 14 residues.

The rearrangement joins TRBV11-2 to TRBJ2-1; TRBD2 matches at 11 bases. The V gene end was trimmed by 4 bases and the J gene end by 5 bases; junction bases not matched to a gene: 7. The CDR3 runs to 16 residues. Germline V CDR1 and CDR2: SGHAT, FQNNGV. DNA for the CDR3: TGTGCCAGCAGCTGGATAGCGGGAGGGAAGCACAATGAGCAGTTCTTC. Translated, it gives CASSWIAGGKHNEQFF.

The J gene is TRBJ2-3, the V gene TRBV6-5; TRBD2 is a possible D gene (6 bases). Trimming stripped 5 bases from V and 6 bases from J, with 15 bases between. The CDR3 has 14 amino acids. Germline V lookup: CDR1 MNHEY, CDR2 SVGAGI. The CDR3 protein is CASSDGGNWDTQYF. The CDR3 DNA is TGTGCCAGCAGTGATGGGGGGAATTGGGATACGCAGTATTTT.

V usage is TRBV11-2 and J usage is TRBJ2-2; D is uncertain. Deletions cut 1 base from V and 5 bases from J, with 11 bases between. CDR1 is SGHAT and CDR2 is FQNNGV in the germline V gene. The CDR3 runs to 15 residues. DNA of the CDR3: TGTGCCAGCAGCTTAGGGCTGGGAATAACCGGGGAGCTGTTTTTT. Translated: CASSLGLGITGELFF.

Comment on this clone: Other DNA sequences in the sample encode the same CDR3. The chain joins TRBV7-2 to TRBJ2-7; D gene ambiguous. V lost 6 bases to trimming and J lost 0 bases, with 3 bases between them. Looked up from germline, CDR1 is SGHTA and CDR2 is FQGNSA. The CDR3 spans 11 residues. The DNA for the CDR3 is TGTGCCAGCAGTCTCTCCTACGAGCAGTACTTC. It specifies CASSLSYEQYF.

The rearrangement uses TRBV5-8 and TRBJ1-1; tentatively, D is TRBD1 (5 bases). The CDR3 length is 13 residues. V dropped 7 bases and J dropped 2 bases, with 12 bases sitting between them. Germline lookup yields CDR1 SGHTS and CDR2 YDEGEE. CDR3 DNA sequence: TGTGCCAGCGGGTGGGACCTAAACACTGAAGCTTTCTTT. Amino acid sequence: CASGWDLNTEAFF.

This clone was picked up one time. The rearrangement uses TRBV19 and TRBJ2-5, with 7 bases that match TRBD1. After removal of 7 bases from V and 5 bases from J, the junction contained 10 bases not matched to a gene. The CDR3 extends over 14 amino acids. The V gene's germline CDR1 is LNHDA and CDR2 SQIVND (reference sequence). The CDR3 nucleotides read TGTGCCAGTACAGAGACAGGGCTGGGCGAGACCCAGTACTTC. It is translated as CASTETGLGETQYF.

The chain recombines TRBV19 with TRBJ2-7; the D is unclear. The CDR3 totals 13 residues. The ends were cut back, 5 bases at V and 0 bases at J, with 8 bases in the middle. In germline, CDR1 is LNHDA, CDR2 SQIVND (reference sequence). The CDR3 loop is CASSYGSSYEQYF. Here the CDR3 DNA reads TGTGCCAGTAGTTATGGCAGCTCCTACGAGCAGTACTTC.

V usage is TRBV6-5 and J usage is TRBJ2-7, with 8 bases matching TRBD1. The CDR3 spans 15 residues. CDR1 and CDR2 from the germline V gene are MNHEY and SVGAGI. Trimming at V came to 6 bases and at J to 5 bases, leaving 12 bases not matched to a gene. The CDR3 DNA sequence: TGTGCCAGCAGGAAAACCGGGACAGGTAACAACGAGCAGTACTTC. It translates to CASRKTGTGNNEQYF.

The chain uses TRBV5-1 and TRBJ2-2, with 9 bases that match TRBD1. Looked up from germline, CDR1 is SGHRS and CDR2 is YFSETQ. The ends lost 3 bases at V and 5 bases at J; junction bases unmatched: 5. This CDR3 region has 15 residues. CDR3 nucleotides: TGCGCCAGCAGCTCCGGGACAGGGTGGACCGGGGAGCTGTTTTTT. It yields the protein CASSSGTGWTGELFF.

The chain has TRBV10-1 and TRBJ2-2, with D maybe TRBD2 (5 bases). The germline V gene has CDR1 WNHNN and CDR2 SYGVQD (reference sequence). Trimming took 3 bases from V and 0 from J, leaving 14 bases between them. CDR3 length: 17 amino acids. CDR3 sequence (DNA): TGCGCCAGCAGTGACCCCCCGGGGAGAACGAACACCGGGGAGCTGTTTTTT. The encoded protein is CASSDPPGRTNTGELFF.

The rearrangement joins TRBV9 to TRBJ1-1; D unresolved. In germline, CDR1 is SGDLS, CDR2 YYNGEE. The CDR3 is 13 amino acids. Between the trimmed V and J ends, which lost 3 bases and 7 bases, there was a span of 13 bases. CDR3 DNA: TGTGCCAGCAGCGGGCGCTACGCGGGTGAAGCTTTCTTT. It encodes CASSGRYAGEAFF.

The rearrangement links TRBV7-6 to TRBJ2-5, with a weak D call TRBD1 (6 bases). Trimming left V 1 base short and J 1 base short, with 10 bases between. From germline, CDR1 is SGHVS and CDR2 FNYEAQ. The CDR3 consists of 15 residues. DNA of the CDR3: TGTGCCAGCAGCTTAGGGGGGCTCAGCCAAGAGACCCAGTACTTC. It encodes CASSLGGLSQETQYF.